These 23 T cell receptor beta chains share one sample of origin, sequenced in a study of blood T cells in healthy people across ages. Next came a second PCR, run for about 6 to 12 cycles, which used a sample-barcoded 5' primer along with a J-beta primer mix. MiXCR, run by TCRdb on the 5' RACE reads, gives a single entry per CDR3 protein. There are 1 million or so distinct CDR3 sequences in the sample; 20% to 25% occur only once, and approximately 0.7% lies in the top ten. The same data also went into a second study, on T cells of mothers and their children.

The material sequenced was blood. These receptors all come from a girl aged 2-10 years in good health.

The J gene is TRBJ2-5, the V gene TRBV7-6; 11 bases are a match to TRBD2. With the DNA end fitting TRBJ2-1 better, the J assignment may be wrong. Germline V gene data show CDR1 as SGHVS and CDR2 as FNYEAQ. The CDR3 loop spans 15 amino acids. The CDR3 DNA reads TGTGCCAGCAGCTTAGATAGCGGGGGGGCCAATGAGCAGTTCTTC. This encodes CASSLDSGGANEQFF.

In this sample, this clonotype turned up a few times. The junction departs from the called germline gene at one end, perhaps through a read error. The rearrangement uses TRBV27 and TRBJ1-5; 8 bases align to TRBD1. The CDR3 runs to 14 residues. Looked up from germline, CDR1 is MNHEY and CDR2 is SMNVEV (reference sequence). Written as DNA, the CDR3 is TGTGCCAGCAGAGGACAGGGATTGAATCAGTCCCAGCATTTT. As protein: CASRGQGLNQSQHF.

The gene calls are TRBV5-1 and TRBJ2-5; the D gene is possibly TRBD2 (6 bases). The CDR3 length is 15 residues. The germline V and J ends were trimmed by 2 bases and 4 bases, with 15 bases remaining between them. Germline CDR1 reads SGHRS; CDR2 reads YFSETQ. The CDR3 DNA is TGCGCCAGCAGCTTAAATCCGAGAGCGGGAGAGACCCAGTACTTC. It encodes CASSLNPRAGETQYF.

This rearrangement joins TRBV3-1 to TRBJ1-2, with TRBD1 identical over 9 bases. V lost 1 base, J lost 5 bases, and 2 bases stayed unmatched. CDR1 and CDR2 (germline): LGHDT, YNNKEL (reference sequence). This CDR3 spans 14 amino acids. The DNA of the CDR3 is TGTGCCAGCAGCCAAGTTGGGACAGGGTATGGCTACACCTTC. Amino acid sequence: CASSQVGTGYGYTF.

V gene TRBV6-1 combines with J gene TRBJ2-3; D ambiguous. Germline assignment: CDR1 MNHNS and CDR2 SASEGT. V dropped 3 bases and J dropped 11 bases, with 6 bases sitting between them. The CDR3 is made up of 10 amino acids. The CDR3 reads CASSDVKQYF. The CDR3 nucleotides read TGTGCCAGCAGTGACGTTAAGCAGTATTTT.

There are a few counts of this clonotype. V and J are TRBV25-1 and TRBJ1-1; D not certain. Deletions cut 0 bases from V and 3 bases from J, with 5 bases between. This CDR3 is built from 13 residues. Germline CDR1 reads MGHDK; CDR2 reads SYGVNS. CDR3 protein: CASSEYWDTEAFF. The CDR3 nucleotides are TGTGCCAGCAGTGAATATTGGGACACTGAAGCTTTCTTT.

The V and J genes are TRBV2 and TRBJ2-2; D gene uncertain. CDR3 size: 15 residues. The V end lost 4 bases, the J end lost 3 bases, and 12 bases lay between the germline ends. Germline assignment: CDR1 SNHLY and CDR2 FYNNEI. The CDR3 reads CASSGSASYTGELFF. The CDR3 coding sequence is TGTGCCAGCAGTGGCTCCGCGAGCTACACCGGGGAGCTGTTTTTT.

The gene calls are TRBV7-6 and TRBJ1-4; TRBD1 matches at 8 bases. From germline, CDR1 is SGHVS and CDR2 FNYEAQ. V lost 5 bases, J lost 0 bases, and 5 bases stayed unmatched. The CDR3 is made up of 16 amino acids. CDR3 amino acids: CASSPLDRATNEKLFF. CDR3 DNA: TGTGCCAGCAGCCCCTTGGACAGGGCAACTAATGAAAAACTGTTTTTT.

The V call is TRBV6-6, the J call TRBJ2-3; unclear D gene. V was cut by 10 bases and J by 10 bases, with 18 bases left in between. This CDR3 is built from 12 residues. Germline V gene sequence: CDR1 MNHNY, CDR2 SVGAGI (reference sequence). The CDR3 is CATDLGRAAQYF. The CDR3 region has the DNA TGTGCCACCGACCTCGGTAGGGCGGCGCAGTATTTT.

This clonotype was seen a few times. The rearrangement joins TRBV6-6 to TRBJ1-6; TRBD1 matches 7 bases. V gave up 0 bases and J gave up 10 bases; unmatched junction bases: 3. The length of the CDR3 is 14 residues. Germline lookup yields CDR1 MNHNY and CDR2 SVGAGI (reference sequence). The CDR3 DNA sequence: TGTGCCAGCAGTTACTCAGACAGGGAATCACCCCTCCACTTT. Protein sequence: CASSYSDRESPLHF.

This clonotype was picked up a small number of times. The V call is TRBV29-1, the J call TRBJ1-4, with a tentative D call TRBD1 (6 bases). The CDR3 covers 14 residues. Germline V gives CDR1 SQVTM, CDR2 ANQGSEA. V was trimmed by 7 bases and J by 7 bases, leaving 19 bases between them. The CDR3 region is CSGGGAGASEKLFF. The CDR3 DNA reads TGCAGCGGAGGGGGGGCGGGGGCAAGTGAAAAACTGTTTTTT.

The chain uses TRBV7-9 and TRBJ2-5, with no clear D. The J call is in doubt because the DNA end fits TRBJ2-1 better. Looked up from germline, CDR1 is SEHNR and CDR2 is FQNEAQ (reference sequence). The CDR3 spans 15 residues. CDR3 loop: CASSLSFYLGNEQFF. The CDR3 nucleotides read TGTGCCAGCAGCTTATCTTTCTACCTGGGCAATGAGCAGTTCTTC.

On this clonotype: Lacking the conserved final phenylalanine or tryptophan, this CDR3 likely reflects a read error. The CDR3 DNA reads TGTGCCAGCAGCTTCACCAGGACGGGTAGTGAGCAGTACCTC. It codes for CASSFTRTGSEQYL. The V and J genes are TRBV7-9 and TRBJ2-7, with D hard to call. CDR1 and CDR2 (germline): SEHNR, FQNEAQ (reference sequence). The CDR3 consists of 14 residues. Trimming removed 3 bases from V and 7 bases from J, with 16 bases in between.

The V gene is TRBV13, the J gene TRBJ2-6; the D is unclear. V was cut by 2 bases and J by 4 bases, with 12 bases left in between. The V gene's germline CDR1 is PRHDT and CDR2 FYEKMQ (reference sequence). The CDR3 loop spans 16 amino acids. CDR3 sequence: CASSLFRAAGANVLTF. The DNA for the CDR3 is TGTGCCAGCAGCTTATTTCGGGCAGCAGGGGCCAACGTCCTGACTTTC. Filled out from reference TRBV13 and TRBJ2-6, the complete variable domain reads AAGVIQSPRHLIKEKRETATLKCYPIPRHDTVYWYQQGPGQDPQFLISFYEKMQSDKGSIPDRFSAQQFSDYHSELNMSSLELGDSALYFCASSLFRAAGANVLTFGAGSRLTVL.

This clonotype was detected only a few times. The V and J genes are TRBV29-1 and TRBJ2-1; D assignment may be TRBD1 or TRBD2 (5 bases each). Trimming stripped 6 bases from V and 0 bases from J, with 15 bases between. The CDR3 covers 15 residues. Germline V lookup: CDR1 SQVTM, CDR2 ANQGSEA. The CDR3 coding sequence is TGCAGCGTCCCTCCTGGGGACCCCTCCTACAATGAGCAGTTCTTC. Translated: CSVPPGDPSYNEQFF.

The V call is TRBV5-1, the J call TRBJ1-1; D is ambiguous. CDR1 and CDR2 (germline): SGHRS, YFSETQ. With 3 bases removed from V and 0 bases from J, the gap between germline ends came to 6 bases. CDR3 length: 13 amino acids. The CDR3 loop reads CASSWELNTEAFF. CDR3 nucleotides: TGCGCCAGCAGCTGGGAGTTGAACACTGAAGCTTTCTTT. The full variable domain, with the rest looked up from reference TRBV5-1 and TRBJ1-1, is KAGVTQTPRYLIKTRGQQVTLSCSPISGHRSVSWYQQTPGQGLQFLFEYFSETQRNKGNFPGRFSGRQFSNSRSEMNVSTLELGDSALYLCASSWELNTEAFFGQGTRLTVV.

V usage is TRBV7-6 and J usage is TRBJ1-4; D uncertain. Germline V CDR1 and CDR2: SGHVS, FNYEAQ. CDR3 length: 12 amino acids. Trimming removed 5 bases at V and 12 bases at J, with 13 bases between. The CDR3 bases are TGTGCCAGCAGCCCGGGTGTGACGGAACTGTTTTTT. Amino acid sequence: CASSPGVTELFF.

Ten or more counts support this clonotype. The chain recombines TRBV5-1 with TRBJ2-5; D is perhaps TRBD2 (5 bases). Trimming left V 1 base short and J 5 bases short, with 12 bases between. Germline-derived CDR1 and CDR2 are SGHRS and YFSETQ. There are 14 residues in the CDR3. DNA of the CDR3: TGCGCCAGCAGCTTGTCGGGGTATAGCGAGACCCAGTACTTC. It encodes CASSLSGYSETQYF.

This rearrangement joins TRBV7-2 to TRBJ2-1; D remains ambiguous. V was pared by 5 bases and J by 8 bases, with 22 bases between. Germline CDR1 SGHTA, CDR2 FQGNSA. This CDR3 comprises 16 residues. CDR3 sequence (DNA): TGTGCCAGCAGCCAGTCCTTAGCAGGCAGGCTGGATGAGCAGTTCTTC. Its protein is CASSQSLAGRLDEQFF.

This clonotype was picked up a small number of times. This chain joins TRBV6-2 or TRBV6-3 and TRBJ2-5, with TRBD2 matching over 10 bases. The J call may not be correct, given that the DNA end is closer to TRBJ2-7. Per germline, CDR1 MNHEY and CDR2 SVGEGT. This CDR3 spans 14 amino acids. CDR3 DNA sequence: TGTGCCAGCACCGACCTAGCGGGGGCCTACGAGCAGTACTTC. It translates to CASTDLAGAYEQYF.

Only a few counts were recorded for this clonotype. V usage is TRBV28 and J usage is TRBJ2-5; 12 positions match TRBD2. The end of the DNA aligns better with TRBJ2-1, so the J call may be wrong. Germline V lookup: CDR1 MDHEN, CDR2 SYDVKM. The CDR3 sequence is 15 residues long. The CDR3 spells CASTRTSGGSDEQFF. The CDR3 nucleotides are TGTGCCAGCACCCGCACTAGCGGGGGGTCTGATGAGCAGTTCTTC.

This clonotype was recorded a few times. The chain couples TRBV27 to TRBJ2-5; D may match TRBD1 or TRBD2 (5 bases each). The end of the DNA fits TRBJ2-1 better, so the J call may be wrong. The length of the CDR3 is 15 residues. CDR1 MNHEY and CDR2 SMNVEV come from the germline V gene (reference sequence). Here the CDR3 DNA reads TGTGCCAGCAGTTTATTCCGGGACCTATACAATGAGCAGTTCTTC. Protein: CASSLFRDLYNEQFF.

This clonotype has a handful of counts. This chain joins TRBV7-2 and TRBJ2-5; TRBD1 might be the D (5 bases). The J call may be in error: the DNA end matches TRBJ2-7 better. The CDR3 sequence is 15 residues long. In germline, CDR1 is SGHTA, CDR2 FQGNSA. CDR3 DNA: TGTGCCAGCAGCTTTCCCCTGGGGCTAGTTCCCGAGCAGTACTTC. Translated: CASSFPLGLVPEQYF.